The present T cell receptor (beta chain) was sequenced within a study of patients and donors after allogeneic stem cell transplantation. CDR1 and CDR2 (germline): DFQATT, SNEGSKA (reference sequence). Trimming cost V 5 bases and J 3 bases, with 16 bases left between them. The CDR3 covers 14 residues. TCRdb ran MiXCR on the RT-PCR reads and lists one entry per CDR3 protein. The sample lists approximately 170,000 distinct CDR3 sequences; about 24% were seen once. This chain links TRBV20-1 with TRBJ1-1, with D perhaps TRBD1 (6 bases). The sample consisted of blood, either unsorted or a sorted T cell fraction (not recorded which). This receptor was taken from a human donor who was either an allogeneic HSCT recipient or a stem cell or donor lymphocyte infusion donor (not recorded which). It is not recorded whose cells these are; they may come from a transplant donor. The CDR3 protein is CSACEGGWYTEAFF. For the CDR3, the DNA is TGCAGTGCTTGCGAGGGGGGTTGGTACACTGAAGCTTTCTTT.